The 32 T cell receptor beta chains below come from one sample, sequenced in a study of technical replicates of blood from a handful of donors. Generated by immunoSEQ multiplex PCR, the TCRdb table keeps only in-frame clones and is missing some. This sample has approximately 75,000 clones, with about 97% found just once. The sequenced sample consisted of T cells isolated from PBMCs. These TCRs come from a human donor in good health.

The V and J genes are TRBV5-3 and TRBJ2-5, with 7 bases that match TRBD2. TRBV5-3 is an open reading frame whose function is uncertain. The CDR3 sequence is 12 residues long. V dropped 4 bases and J dropped 4; count of bases not matched to a gene: 1. CDR3 DNA: TGTGCCAGAAGCATAGCGGGAGAGACCCAGTACTTC. This encodes CARSIAGETQYF.

The chain joins TRBV9 to TRBJ2-2; D is unclear. V dropped 4 bases and J dropped 1 base, with 5 bases sitting between them. The length of the CDR3 is 13 residues. Per the germline V gene, CDR1 is SGDLS and CDR2 is YYNGEE. CDR3 in DNA: TGTGCCAGCAGCTCGAGGAACACCGGGGAGCTGTTTTTT. Translated, it gives CASSSRNTGELFF. The full variable domain, its missing parts supplied by reference TRBV9 and TRBJ2-2, is DSGVTQTPKHLITATGQRVTLRCSPRSGDLSVYWYQQSLDQGLQFLIQYYNGEERAKGNILERFSAQQFPDLHSELNLSSLELGDSALYFCASSSRNTGELFFGEGSRLTVL.

The chain carries TRBV27 and TRBJ1-1, with a tentative D call TRBD1 (6 bases). The V end lost 7 bases, the J end lost 0 bases, and 18 bases lay between the germline ends. Germline CDR1 and CDR2: MNHEY and SMNVEV (reference sequence). CDR3 size: 16 residues. CDR3 protein: CASTGPTGTLNTEAFF. The CDR3 DNA reads TGTGCCAGCACCGGACCTACAGGGACCCTGAACACTGAAGCTTTCTTT.

The table lists this clone with a count of one. The rearrangement uses TRBV13 and TRBJ2-4; 8 bases fit TRBD2. This CDR3 comprises 18 residues. Trimming cost V 2 bases and J 1 base; bases outside gene matches: 10. CDR1 is PRHDT and CDR2 is FYEKMQ in the germline V gene (reference sequence). The CDR3 loop is CASSLYPGGRTAKNIQYF. The CDR3 DNA follows: TGTGCCAGCAGCTTATATCCGGGGGGGAGAACTGCCAAAAACATTCAGTACTTC. The variable domain in full, with the rest retrieved from reference TRBV13 and TRBJ2-4, is AAGVIQSPRHLIKEKRETATLKCYPIPRHDTVYWYQQGPGQDPQFLISFYEKMQSDKGSIPDRFSAQQFSDYHSELNMSSLELGDSALYFCASSLYPGGRTAKNIQYFGAGTRLSVL.

This sequence joins TRBV7-2 and TRBJ2-3; 12 nucleotides match TRBD2. The CDR3 loop spans 16 amino acids. Germline loops: CDR1 SGHTA, CDR2 FQGNSA. V was clipped by 1 base and J by 8 bases; unmatched bases: 7. The CDR3 is CASSLVRLAGVSTQYF. The CDR3 DNA is TGTGCCAGCAGCTTAGTGAGACTAGCGGGAGTTAGTACGCAGTATTTT.

The V and J genes are TRBV9 and TRBJ2-1, with D perhaps TRBD2 (5 bases). The CDR3 covers 13 residues. Between the trimmed V and J ends, which lost 4 bases and 6 bases, there was a span of 11 bases. Germline CDR1 reads SGDLS; CDR2 reads YYNGEE. The CDR3 loop is CASSIGLTNEQFF. The CDR3 DNA is TGTGCCAGCAGCATTGGACTTACCAATGAGCAGTTCTTC.

The genes are TRBV11-3 and TRBJ2-7; D not certain. The CDR3 has 12 amino acids. Germline V gene sequence: CDR1 SGHNT, CDR2 YENEEA. Trimming removed 5 bases from V and 0 bases from J, with 5 bases in between. The CDR3 here is CASSLTSYEQYF. In DNA form, the CDR3 reads TGTGCCAGCAGCCTAACCTCCTACGAGCAGTACTTC. The entire variable domain, with the rest obtained from reference TRBV11-3 and TRBJ2-7, is as follows: EAGVVQSPRYKIIEKKQPVAFWCNPISGHNTLYWYLQNLGQGPELLIRYENEEAVDDSQLPKDRFSAERLKGVDSTLKIQPAELGDSAVYLCASSLTSYEQYFGPGTRLTVT.

The chain recombines TRBV29-1 with TRBJ1-3; the D is unclear. V was cut by 4 bases and J by 0 bases, with 7 bases left in between. The CDR3 has 13 amino acids. Per the germline V gene, CDR1 is SQVTM and CDR2 is ANQGSEA. The chain's CDR3 is CSVVSFSGNTIYF. As DNA, the CDR3 is TGCAGCGTTGTGTCCTTCTCTGGAAACACCATATATTTT.

This chain uses TRBV7-2 with TRBJ2-1; possible D gene TRBD2, 5 bases. Germline CDR1 is SGHTA and CDR2 is FQGNSA. V was trimmed by 5 bases and J by 9 bases, leaving 8 bases between them. The CDR3 has 11 residues. CDR3 loop: CASSRTVEQFF. CDR3 bases: TGTGCCAGCAGCCGGACTGTTGAGCAGTTCTTC.

This rearrangement joins TRBV2 to TRBJ2-5; 9 positions match TRBD2. CDR3 length: 16 residues. Germline V lookup: CDR1 SNHLY, CDR2 FYNNEI. With 3 bases clipped from V and 1 base from J, the junction kept 6 bases outside the gene matches. The CDR3 loop reads CASSDPASGTQETQYF. Here the CDR3 DNA reads TGTGCCAGCAGTGACCCGGCTAGCGGGACCCAAGAGACCCAGTACTTC.

V usage is TRBV6-5 and J usage is TRBJ2-3; 9 positions match TRBD2. Looked up from germline, CDR1 is MNHEY and CDR2 is SVGAGI. This CDR3 is 15 amino acids long. With V trimmed by 4 bases and J by 3 bases, 5 bases remained unmatched. Written as DNA, the CDR3 is TGTGCCAGCAGTTTCTTGACTAGCGGAACAGATACGCAGTATTTT. Amino acid sequence: CASSFLTSGTDTQYF.

This sequence joins TRBV19 and TRBJ1-1; D is undetermined. Deletions cut 3 bases from V and 1 base from J, with 6 bases between. The CDR3 spans 13 residues. The germline V gene encodes CDR1 LNHDA and CDR2 SQIVND (reference sequence). Here the CDR3 reads CASSIGANTEAFF. CDR3 coding DNA: TGTGCCAGTAGTATCGGTGCGAACACTGAAGCTTTCTTT.

This clone was seen once. J is TRBJ2-1 and V is TRBV5-1, with TRBD2 as a possible D gene (5 bases). Germline assignment: CDR1 SGHRS and CDR2 YFSETQ. The CDR3 runs to 14 residues. Trimming stripped 6 bases from V and 6 bases from J, with 16 bases between. The CDR3: CASNSGGMGNEQFF. The DNA for the CDR3 is TGCGCCAGCAATAGTGGAGGTATGGGCAATGAGCAGTTCTTC.

The chain has TRBV15 and TRBJ1-5; D call uncertain. CDR3 length: 12 amino acids. Germline CDR1 and CDR2: LNHNV and YYDKDF (reference sequence). V dropped 3 bases and J dropped 4 bases, with 4 bases sitting between them. CDR3 coding DNA: TGTGCCACCAGCAGCTTAAATCAGCCCCAGCATTTT. It specifies CATSSLNQPQHF.

This chain joins TRBV27 and TRBJ1-5, with TRBD1 matching 7 bases. Trimming at V came to 6 bases and at J to 2 bases, leaving 13 bases not matched to a gene. The CDR3 has 17 residues. Germline V gene data show CDR1 as MNHEY and CDR2 as SMNVEV (reference sequence). CDR3 region: CASSPIFRGEGNQPQHF. The CDR3 DNA reads as TGTGCCAGCAGCCCAATATTCAGGGGGGAGGGCAATCAGCCCCAGCATTTT.

The chain couples TRBV18 to TRBJ2-5; TRBD1 aligns across 8 bases. The germline V gene has CDR1 KGHSH and CDR2 LQKENI. The V gene end was trimmed by 3 bases and the J gene end by 4 bases; junction bases not matched to a gene: 10. This CDR3 has 16 amino acids. The CDR3 DNA sequence: TGTGCCAGCTCACCCTACTCCGGGACAGGCGCAGAGACCCAGTACTTC. The encoded protein is CASSPYSGTGAETQYF.

The rearrangement uses TRBV28 and TRBJ1-5; no clear D gene. The V gene lost 4 bases and the J gene lost 6 bases, with 16 bases spanning the gap. This CDR3 region has 15 residues. Germline V gene data show CDR1 as MDHEN and CDR2 as SYDVKM. CDR3: CASSYFRTASQPQHF. In DNA, the CDR3 is TGTGCCAGCAGTTATTTCAGGACTGCGAGTCAGCCCCAGCATTTT.

In DNA, the CDR3 is TGTGCCAGCCTCATTTGGGGCGTCGGCACAGATACGCAGTATTTT. Translated: CASLIWGVGTDTQYF. The V and J genes are TRBV2 and TRBJ2-3; D possibly corresponds to TRBD1 (5 bases). Germline CDR1 and CDR2: SNHLY and FYNNEI. The CDR3 loop spans 15 amino acids. Trimming took 8 bases from V and 1 from J, leaving 16 bases between them.

The chain links TRBV30 to TRBJ1-2, with D possibly TRBD1 on 5 matching bases. The length of the CDR3 is 15 residues. CDR1 and CDR2 from the germline V gene are GTSNPN and SVGIG (reference sequence). V was shortened by 0 bases and J by 4 bases, with 15 bases between the two germline ends. CDR3 sequence: CAWSVEIIDSYGYTF. The CDR3 DNA is TGTGCCTGGAGTGTAGAGATAATTGACAGCTATGGCTACACCTTC.

This clone was counted a single time. This sequence joins TRBV4-3 and TRBJ2-1; 8 bases map to TRBD2. The CDR3 has 18 residues. Germline V gene data show CDR1 as LGHNA and CDR2 as YSLEER. V shed 0 bases, J shed 2 bases, and the junction held 9 bases outside the gene matches. The CDR3 here is CASSQEGIAGITYNEQFF. The CDR3 DNA reads TGCGCCAGCAGCCAAGAAGGTATAGCGGGAATAACCTACAATGAGCAGTTCTTC.

The V gene is TRBV11-2, the J gene TRBJ2-1; D may be TRBD2 (5 bases). V was shortened by 5 bases and J by 4 bases, with 15 bases between the two germline ends. The CDR3 sequence is 15 residues long. Per germline, CDR1 SGHAT and CDR2 FQNNGV. DNA of the CDR3: TGTGCCAGCAGCCGATCTAGCTCGAGTTACAATGAGCAGTTCTTC. Encoded protein: CASSRSSSSYNEQFF.

V and J are TRBV7-8 and TRBJ1-2; tentatively, D is TRBD1 (5 bases). The V and J ends lost 5 bases and 5 bases respectively, with 18 bases between them. The CDR3 is 15 residues long. CDR1 and CDR2 from the germline V gene are SGHVS and FQNEAQ. CDR3 DNA sequence: TGTGCCAGCAGCCCCGAGGGGAGGGGTGTGTATGGCTACACCTTC. Encoded protein: CASSPEGRGVYGYTF.

This clone was found a few times. The rearrangement uses TRBV27 and TRBJ1-3; D not certain. Germline V gives CDR1 MNHEY, CDR2 SMNVEV (reference sequence). Trimming cost V 8 bases and J 4 bases, with 9 bases left between them. The CDR3 length is 12 residues. The CDR3 DNA reads TGTGCCAGCGGCTGGGCCGGAAACACCATATATTTT. Protein: CASGWAGNTIYF.

The V and J genes are TRBV7-9 and TRBJ2-7; 7 positions agree with TRBD2. This CDR3 contains 12 residues. Germline CDR1 reads SEHNR; CDR2 reads FQNEAQ (reference sequence). Trimming at V came to 11 bases and at J to 4 bases, leaving 8 bases not matched to a gene. CDR3 sequence (DNA): TGTGCCGCTAGCGGAAGTAAATACGAGCAGTACTTC. Its translation: CAASGSKYEQYF.

This chain links TRBV6-1 with TRBJ1-1; D remains unclear. The CDR3 extends over 15 amino acids. CDR1 is MNHNS and CDR2 is SASEGT in the germline V gene. V lost 5 bases and J 0 bases, leaving 13 bases between the germline ends. CDR3 loop: CASSTLRELNTEAFF. In nucleotides, the CDR3 is TGTGCCAGCAGTACGCTTAGGGAGCTGAACACTGAAGCTTTCTTT.

The chain couples TRBV5-5 to TRBJ2-5, with a possible D match to TRBD2 (7 bases). Germline CDR1 reads SGHKS; CDR2 reads YYEKEE (reference sequence). V dropped 4 bases and J dropped 5 bases, with 27 bases sitting between them. The CDR3 consists of 18 residues. As DNA, the CDR3 is TGTGCCAGCAGCCAGACCGCCAGAGGGGGGGGAGGGCGGGAGACCCAGTACTTC. Translating it yields CASSQTARGGGGRETQYF.

The rearrangement uses TRBV7-6 and TRBJ2-7; the D gene is possibly TRBD2 (6 bases). The CDR3 length is 15 residues. Trimming took off 3 bases at V and 6 bases at J, with 18 bases between the two ends. Germline V gene lookup returns CDR1 SGHVS and CDR2 FNYEAQ. DNA of the CDR3: TGTGCCAGCAGCTTCCGGACTAATACCCTAGTCGAGCAGTACTTC. Translating gives CASSFRTNTLVEQYF.

This clone is a singleton in its sample. This rearrangement joins TRBV2 to TRBJ1-4, with 8 bases fitting TRBD1. CDR3 length: 13 residues. After removal of 6 bases from V and 8 bases from J, the junction contained 5 bases not matched to a gene. Germline V gives CDR1 SNHLY, CDR2 FYNNEI. CDR3 nucleotide sequence: TGTGCCAGCAGGGACAGGGAGGGGGAAAAACTGTTTTTT. Encoded protein: CASRDREGEKLFF. Supplemented by reference TRBV2 and TRBJ1-4, the full variable domain reads EPEVTQTPSHQVTQMGQEVILRCVPISNHLYFYWYRQILGQKVEFLVSFYNNEISEKSEIFDDQFSVERPDGSNFTLKIRSTKLEDSAMYFCASRDREGEKLFFGSGTQLSVL.

This chain joins TRBV6-5 and TRBJ1-3, with a possible D match to TRBD1 (6 bases). Germline V gives CDR1 MNHEY, CDR2 SVGAGI. With 4 bases removed from V and 0 bases from J, the gap between germline ends came to 13 bases. This CDR3 is built from 16 residues. Written as DNA, the CDR3 is TGTGCCAGCAGTTCACCGGACAGAACCTCTGGAAACACCATATATTTT. This gives the protein CASSSPDRTSGNTIYF.

The chain joins TRBV27 to TRBJ2-1; D is perhaps TRBD2 (6 bases). The CDR3 runs 14 residues. In germline, CDR1 is MNHEY, CDR2 SMNVEV (reference sequence). Deletions cut 7 bases from V and 6 bases from J, with 16 bases between. The CDR3 bases are TGTGCCAGCAACAGCCTCGGGAGTATCAATGAGCAGTTCTTC. This translates into CASNSLGSINEQFF.

The chain couples TRBV7-2 to TRBJ2-1, with D possibly TRBD2 on 5 matching bases. Germline loops: CDR1 SGHTA, CDR2 FQGNSA. V lost 3 bases and J lost 9, with 15 bases in between. The CDR3 covers 14 residues. The CDR3 coding sequence is TGTGCCAGCAGCTTCGCGGGTACGCTGGGTGAGCAGTTCTTC. Encoded protein: CASSFAGTLGEQFF. The whole variable domain, remainder taken from reference TRBV7-2 and TRBJ2-1, is GAGVSQSPSNKVTEKGKDVELRCDPISGHTALYWYRQSLGQGLEFLIYFQGNSAPDKSGLPSDRFSAERTGGSVSTLTIQRTQQEDSAVYLCASSFAGTLGEQFFGPGTRLTVL.

The V gene is TRBV13, the J gene TRBJ2-3, with a tentative D call TRBD2 (5 bases). The CDR3 is 17 residues long. The ends were cut back, 5 bases at V and 2 bases at J, with 20 bases in the middle. Per germline, CDR1 PRHDT and CDR2 FYEKMQ (reference sequence). For the CDR3, the DNA is TGTGCCAGCAGCCCGTTTTTGACTATCCCAATCACAGATACGCAGTATTTT. This gives the protein CASSPFLTIPITDTQYF.